The 10 T cell receptor beta chains in this list originate from one sample, sequenced in a study of blood T cell repertoires in COVID-19. Using immunoSEQ multiplex PCR, the repertoire was profiled, and TCRdb retains in-frame clones only, with some absent. Among 350,000 to 550,000 clones listed, about 89% were seen once. The sequenced sample was peripheral blood. The receptor source for this set is a woman aged 25-40 years with acute or convalescent COVID-19.

The chain couples TRBV11-2 to TRBJ2-1; 7 bases align to TRBD1. Germline trimming cut 5 bases from V and 6 bases from J; bases unmatched to any gene: 10. CDR3 length: 15 residues. Germline CDR1 reads SGHAT; CDR2 reads FQNNGV. The CDR3 DNA reads TGTGCCAGCAGCCCGACACCGACAGGGCGCAATGAGCAGTTCTTC. Its protein is CASSPTPTGRNEQFF.

This chain links TRBV7-9 with TRBJ2-2; D is unclear. V was shortened by 3 bases and J by 4 bases, with 9 bases between the two germline ends. CDR1 and CDR2 from the germline V gene are SEHNR and FQNEAQ (reference sequence). The CDR3 totals 14 residues. CDR3 DNA: TGTGCCAGCAGCTTTAAGCCTGGCACCGGGGAGCTGTTTTTT. Its protein is CASSFKPGTGELFF.

The chain carries TRBV29-1 and TRBJ2-7, with 8 bases aligning to TRBD1. The CDR3 totals 13 residues. Germline CDR1 and CDR2: SQVTM and ANQGSEA. The junction had 5 bases not matched to a gene; V was cut back by 4 bases and J by 3 bases. The CDR3 bases are TGCAGCGTTGCAATCGGACAGGGCTACGAGCAGTACTTC. Translation gives CSVAIGQGYEQYF.

This chain links TRBV5-1 with TRBJ1-6; 8 positions agree with TRBD1. The CDR3 sequence is 17 residues long. The germline CDR1 and CDR2 sequences are SGHRS and YFSETQ. V shed 6 bases and J 7 bases; nucleotides not matched to a gene: 15. The CDR3 region is CASIPPGQESPNSPLHF. Written as DNA, the CDR3 is TGCGCCAGCATTCCCCCGGGACAGGAGAGCCCGAATTCACCCCTCCACTTT. The full variable domain, in which reference TRBV5-1 and TRBJ1-6 provide the parts outside the CDR3, is KAGVTQTPRYLIKTRGQQVTLSCSPISGHRSVSWYQQTPGQGLQFLFEYFSETQRNKGNFPGRFSGRQFSNSRSEMNVSTLELGDSALYLCASIPPGQESPNSPLHFGNGTRLTVT.

The chain joins TRBV4-1 to TRBJ2-7; no clear D. V lost 5 bases to trimming and J lost 3 bases, with 8 bases between them. CDR1 and CDR2 (germline): MGHRA, YSYEKL. The CDR3 has 12 amino acids. The CDR3: CASSGQDYEQYF. As DNA, the CDR3 is TGCGCCAGCAGCGGGCAGGACTACGAGCAGTACTTC.

This clone was detected only a few times. This chain uses TRBV13 with TRBJ2-5, with TRBD1 identical over 9 bases. The CDR3 contains 16 residues. Germline V gene data show CDR1 as PRHDT and CDR2 as FYEKMQ (reference sequence). The V segment lost 5 bases and the J segment 4 bases; nucleotides outside the gene matches: 11. DNA of the CDR3: TGTGCCAGCAGCGAGGGACAGGGAGAGCTCCGAGAGACCCAGTACTTC. This sequence encodes CASSEGQGELRETQYF.

This clone was seen just once. The chain carries TRBV5-1 and TRBJ2-5, with 8 bases identical to TRBD2. J was trimmed by 5 bases and V by 4 bases; bases with no gene match: 10. Germline V gene lookup returns CDR1 SGHRS and CDR2 YFSETQ. The CDR3 has 15 residues. CDR3 DNA sequence: TGCGCCAGCAGCCCGTCGGCGGGGGGCCGGGAGACCCAGTACTTC. Translation gives CASSPSAGGRETQYF.

The rearrangement joins TRBV5-1 to TRBJ1-5, with D perhaps TRBD1 (5 bases). This CDR3 region has 13 residues. Germline CDR1 reads SGHRS; CDR2 reads YFSETQ. Trimming left V 2 bases short and J 5 bases short, with 8 bases between. CDR3 amino acids: CASSFGGDQPQHF. CDR3 DNA: TGCGCCAGCAGCTTTGGAGGGGATCAGCCCCAGCATTTT. The full variable domain, in which reference TRBV5-1 and TRBJ1-5 provide the parts outside the CDR3, is KAGVTQTPRYLIKTRGQQVTLSCSPISGHRSVSWYQQTPGQGLQFLFEYFSETQRNKGNFPGRFSGRQFSNSRSEMNVSTLELGDSALYLCASSFGGDQPQHFGDGTRLSIL.

This chain connects TRBV7-2 to TRBJ1-1; no clear D gene. Per germline, CDR1 SGHTA and CDR2 FQGNSA. This CDR3 has 14 amino acids. The V end was cut by 5 bases, the J end by 4 bases, with 14 bases between. CDR3 DNA sequence: TGTGCCAGCAGCCCGCGGGCAGTGGGCACTGAAGCTTTCTTT. Translating gives CASSPRAVGTEAFF.

V and J are TRBV7-9 and TRBJ2-1; weak D call: TRBD1 (6 bases). The CDR3 spans 15 residues. CDR1 is SEHNR and CDR2 is FQNEAQ in the germline V gene (reference sequence). Trimming removed 5 bases at V and 6 bases at J, with 17 bases between. The CDR3 loop reads CASSLSGTFPNEQFF. CDR3 in DNA: TGTGCCAGCAGCCTCTCCGGGACATTTCCCAATGAGCAGTTCTTC.